A selection of T cell receptor beta chains follows, all from one sample in a study of OX40 agonist ivuxolimab in advanced cancers. TCRdb keeps only in-frame clones here, not all; method: immunoSEQ multiplex PCR. Of about 90,000 clones listed, approximately 90% were seen once; the top ten hold 6% to 7.5%. Sequenced material: CD4+ or CD8+ T cells sorted from blood, taken in a trial of the OX40 agonist ivuxolimab. These receptors were obtained from an adult with an advanced solid tumor such as melanoma, head and neck, liver or kidney cancer. Each CDR3 is given with its conserved first and last residue. The D gene is left open where the match is weak. Clone size is not always given. Where it is, it says once, few, many or a class for expanded clones.

j_call d_call v_call cdr3_length clone_size cdr3_nt cdr3_aa
TRBJ2-1 . TRBV27 13 . TGTGCCAGCAGTTCCGGGGCAGACAATGAGCAGTTCTTC CASSSGADNEQFF
TRBJ1-1 . TRBV5-1 15 . TGCGCCAGCAGCCGGACAGCTCCGGTGAACACTGAAGCTTTCTTT CASSRTAPVNTEAFF
TRBJ2-6 . TRBV28 15 . TGTGCCAGCAGCCTCAGGGGAAAGGGGGCCAACGTCCTGACTTTC CASSLRGKGANVLTF
TRBJ2-2 . TRBV19 17 once TGTGCCAGTAGTATTACTTTAGGTTTCTGGAACACCGGGGAGCTGTTTTTT CASSITLGFWNTGELFF
TRBJ2-3 . TRBV28 15 . TGTGCCAGCAGTACCCGGACAAAATTCACAGATACGCAGTATTTT CASSTRTKFTDTQYF
TRBJ1-5 . TRBV6-6 13 . TGTGCCAGCAGTTACACCAGCAATCAGCCCCAGCATTTT CASSYTSNQPQHF
TRBJ2-5 TRBD2 TRBV28 15 . TGTGCCACATACCCGGGACTAGCGACCGGAGAGACCCAGTACTTC CATYPGLATGETQYF
TRBJ1-2 TRBD1 TRBV6-4 13 . TGTGCCAGCAGAGGACAGGGGGACTATGGCTACACCTTC CASRGQGDYGYTF
TRBJ1-2 . TRBV7-9 15 . TGTGCCAGCAGCTTAGGTGCAGGGGACAACTATGGCTACACCTTC CASSLGAGDNYGYTF
TRBJ1-1 . TRBV5-1 14 . TGCGCCAGCAGCTTAGAAGGGTTGAGCACTGAAGCTTTCTTT CASSLEGLSTEAFF
TRBJ1-1 TRBD1 TRBV11-2 14 . TGTGCCAGCAGCCCCTCCGGGACAGGGGCTGAAGCTTTCTTT CASSPSGTGAEAFF
TRBJ2-7 . TRBV21-1 15 . TGTGCCAGCAGCAAAGCCATCCAGATAGAAGCCGAGCAGTACTTC CASSKAIQIEAEQYF
TRBJ1-3 . TRBV4-1 16 . TGCGCCAGCAGCCAAGACCTTGGGGCCGGTGGAAACACCATATATTTT CASSQDLGAGGNTIYF
TRBJ2-1 . TRBV29-1 14 . TGCAGCGTTGAAGTTCCTAGCTCCTACAATGAGCAGTTCTTC CSVEVPSSYNEQFF
TRBJ2-7 . TRBV30 13 . TGTGCCTGGAGTGGGGACTTCCCCTACGAACAGTACTTC CAWSGDFPYEQYF
TRBJ2-1 TRBD1 TRBV6-5 15 . TGTGCCAGCAGTTTTGGGACAGGGGGCGGGAATGAGCAGTTCTTC CASSFGTGGGNEQFF
TRBJ2-7 . TRBV11-2 11 . TGTGCCAGCAGCTCCAACTACGAGCAGTACTTC CASSSNYEQYF
TRBJ1-6 . TRBV11-3 15 . TGTGCCAGCAGCCTGCGTAAGCGCTACAATTCACCCCTCCACTTT CASSLRKRYNSPLHF
TRBJ2-1 . TRBV4-1 13 once TGCGCCAGCAGCCAAAGTAGGGGCAATGAGCAGTTCTTC CASSQSRGNEQFF
TRBJ2-7 . TRBV29-1 17 . TGCAGCGTTTTCGGAATGCTTAGCTCCCTGGGGGTTTACGAGCAGTACTTC CSVFGMLSSLGVYEQYF
TRBJ2-1 . TRBV11-3 14 . TGTGCCAGCAGCTTAGGGGCGGAATCGGATGAGCAGTTCTTC CASSLGAESDEQFF
TRBJ1-4 . TRBV6-6 15 . TGTGCCAGCAGTTACATGGGGCTCTCAAATGAAAAACTGTTTTTT CASSYMGLSNEKLFF
TRBJ2-7 TRBD1 TRBV6-5 14 . TGTGCCAGCAGTCGAATGGGACAGCACTACGAGCAGTACTTC CASSRMGQHYEQYF
TRBJ2-7 . TRBV6-5 14 . TGTGCCAGCAGTTACTACGCCGGGAACTACGAGCAGTACTTC CASSYYAGNYEQYF
TRBJ2-7 . TRBV18 16 . TGTGCCAGCTCACCCCCATTTTCTGGGAGAAACTACGAGCAGTACTTC CASSPPFSGRNYEQYF
TRBJ2-7 . TRBV11-3 11 . TGTGCCAGCAGTCTTCTCTACGAGCAGTACTTC CASSLLYEQYF
TRBJ2-7 . TRBV9 16 once TGTGCCAGCAGCGTAGGGAACGGAGTGGGATCCTACGAGCAGTACTTC CASSVGNGVGSYEQYF
TRBJ2-1 . TRBV25-1 17 . TGTGCCAGCAGTGAATCCCACCTCCAGAGGAGGGTCAATGAGCAGTTCTTC CASSESHLQRRVNEQFF
TRBJ1-5 . TRBV28 14 . TGTGCCAGCCGGCCAACCTATAGCAATCAGCCCCAGCATTTT CASRPTYSNQPQHF
TRBJ2-7 . TRBV4-2 14 . TGTGCCAGCAGCCAAGAGCCGGGGGCCTACGAGCAGTACTTC CASSQEPGAYEQYF
TRBJ2-7 TRBD1 TRBV14 14 . TGTGCCAGCAGCCCAGGACAGGTCTCCTACGAGCAGTACTTC CASSPGQVSYEQYF
TRBJ1-2 . TRBV7-9 13 . TGTGCCAGCAGCCCTCCTTGGGAGTATGGCTACACCTTC CASSPPWEYGYTF
TRBJ2-3 . TRBV27 15 . TGTGCCAGCAGTCCACCCGGGGTAGGCACAGATACGCAGTATTTT CASSPPGVGTDTQYF
TRBJ2-7 TRBD2 TRBV6-1 17 few TGTGCCAGCAGTGGGTCGGCTAGCGGCCGGGGGAACTACGAGCAGTACTTC CASSGSASGRGNYEQYF
TRBJ2-1 . TRBV27 14 . TGTGCCAGCAGTTCGGGAGCCTCCTACAATGAGCAGTTCTTC CASSSGASYNEQFF
TRBJ1-1 . TRBV6-5 11 . TGTGCCAGCAGCTATGACAGAGAAGCTTTCTTT CASSYDREAFF
TRBJ2-7 . TRBV4-1 14 . TGCGCCAGCAGCCAAGGGTCCGGGGCCTACGAGCAGTACTTC CASSQGSGAYEQYF
TRBJ2-3 . TRBV5-4 15 . TGTGCCAGCACCCACGAAGTGCCAAGCACAGATACGCAGTATTTT CASTHEVPSTDTQYF
TRBJ2-7 . TRBV5-4 13 . TGTGCCAGCAGCTTGGGTCAGGGTTCCGAGCAGTACTTC CASSLGQGSEQYF
TRBJ2-1 TRBD2 TRBV10-3 19 . TGTGCCATCATAATAACGGGTCCGGCTAGCGGGAGCTTCGGCAATGAGCAGTTCTTC CAIIITGPASGSFGNEQFF
TRBJ2-7 . TRBV5-4 13 . TGTGCCAGCAGCTTTGGCACCTCCTACGAGCAGTACTTC CASSFGTSYEQYF
TRBJ2-1 TRBD2 TRBV7-3 14 . TGTGCCAGCAGCCCACAACCGGGAGGCAATGAGCAGTTCTTC CASSPQPGGNEQFF
TRBJ2-3 TRBD2 TRBV6-6 12 once TGTGCCAGCAGCTCAGGACTAGCCGCGCAGTATTTT CASSSGLAAQYF
TRBJ2-7 . TRBV28 16 . TGTGCCAGCCCCCCGTTCGCAGGTACGAGCTCCTACGAGCAGTACTTC CASPPFAGTSSYEQYF
TRBJ1-2 . TRBV7-9 13 . TGTGCCAGCAGCCCCCAGGTCCACTATGGCTACACCTTC CASSPQVHYGYTF
TRBJ1-1 . TRBV6-5 13 . TGTGCCAGCAGTTCCCCCCTTAACACTGAAGCTTTCTTT CASSSPLNTEAFF
TRBJ2-7 TRBD2 TRBV27 17 . TGTGCCAGCAGTTTACTCCCTCTAGCGGGAGTGTCCTACGAGCAGTACTTC CASSLLPLAGVSYEQYF
TRBJ2-3 . TRBV7-6 15 . TGTGCCAGCAGCTCAATTGGGACTTTTGGGGATACGCAGTATTTT CASSSIGTFGDTQYF
TRBJ2-1 TRBD2 TRBV27 15 . TGTGCCAGCAGGAGGGTGCGGGAGGCTTACAATGAGCAGTTCTTC CASRRVREAYNEQFF
TRBJ1-1 TRBD1 TRBV11-3 16 . TGTGCCAGCAGCTCAGACCATGGACAGGGGACCACTGAAGCTTTCTTT CASSSDHGQGTTEAFF
TRBJ2-7 . TRBV18 15 . TGTGCCAGCTCACCACGCGATCAGGGAGGTGACGAGCAGTACTTC CASSPRDQGGDEQYF
TRBJ2-7 . TRBV4-1 13 . TGCGCCAGCAGCCAAGATTGGTCCTACGAGCAGTACTTC CASSQDWSYEQYF
TRBJ1-2 . TRBV5-6 14 . TGTGCCAGCAGCTCAGGGGCCCTGAACTATGGCTACACCTTC CASSSGALNYGYTF
TRBJ1-2 TRBD1 TRBV6-5 15 . TGTGCCAGCTCATGGGACAGGGTAAACTACTATGGCTACACCTTC CASSWDRVNYYGYTF
TRBJ2-7 . TRBV11-3 14 . TGTGCCAGCAGCTCGATGACAGGTTCCTACGAGCAGTACTTC CASSSMTGSYEQYF
TRBJ1-1 . TRBV11-3 12 medium-sized TGTGCCAGCAGTGGGGGGAACACTGAAGCTTTCTTT CASSGGNTEAFF
TRBJ1-5 . TRBV30 13 . TGTGCCTGGAGTGTACAAAGCAATCAGCCCCAGCATTTT CAWSVQSNQPQHF